This TCR beta chain comes out of a study of CXCR3-negative and CXCR3-positive naive CD8 T cells. Study-wide points: Naive subsets were similarly diverse, while memory CD8+ repertoires were much less diverse.

In preparing the TRB cDNA libraries, 5' RACE with UMI labels was used. TCRdb re-called the 5' RACE reads and shows each CDR3 protein once, DNA omitted. This table lists some 50,000 distinct CDR3 sequences. CDR3 length: 16 amino acids. Germline CDR1 SGHDT, CDR2 YYEEEE. The sorting of each CD8+ T cell subset was done in triplicate, at about 300,000 cells each. A CD45RO-CCR7+CD27+CD95- phenotype identified naive CD8+ T cells. With regard to this clonotype: The antigen is not known.

The gene calls are TRBV5-6 and TRBJ2-7. Sequencing input: naive CXCR3- CD8+ T cells from blood. As for subset: CD45RO-CCR7+CD27+CD95- naive CD8+ T cells lacking CXCR3 (TNR3-). The receptor comes from a human donor in good health. Some clones in this sample may be carry-over from other donors' samples. CDR3 sequence: CASSHLPVGSSYEQYF.